These 10 T cell receptor beta chains came from one sample sequenced in a study of shared clonotypes between healthy human individuals. Some clones are missing from TCRdb's copy, which holds only in-frame ones; the method was immunoSEQ multiplex PCR. Here the sample spans 2,500,000 or so clones, around 90% being singletons. Sequencing input: naive CD4+ T cells from PBMCs. Subset indicated: CD45RA+ positively selected. The receptor set was obtained from a man between 18 and 29 years old in good health. Some clones in this sample may be carry-over from other donors' samples.

The V call is TRBV5-1, the J call TRBJ2-3; D remains ambiguous. CDR1 and CDR2 from the germline V gene are SGHRS and YFSETQ. Trimming cost V 0 bases and J 4 bases, with 12 bases left between them. This CDR3 region has 15 residues. Written as DNA, the CDR3 is TGCGCCAGCAGCTTGGACAACCCCTCGGCAGATACGCAGTATTTT. It translates to CASSLDNPSADTQYF.

The CDR3 nucleotides read TGTGCCAGCATGGAACTTGGCAGGGCCCTCGGAGGTTACACCTTC. It specifies CASMELGRALGGYTF. The chain joins TRBV6-1 to TRBJ1-2, with D tentatively TRBD1 (5 bases). Deletions cut 7 bases from V and 11 bases from J, with 26 bases between. CDR3 size: 15 residues. CDR1 is MNHNS, CDR2 SASEGT, per germline.

The chain is built from TRBV7-2 and TRBJ1-5; D ambiguous. The V gene lost 1 base and the J gene lost 3 bases, with 7 bases spanning the gap. CDR3 length equals 14 residues. The germline V gene encodes CDR1 SGHTA and CDR2 FQGNSA. CDR3 coding DNA: TGTGCCAGCAGCTTAGTGGCCAACAATCAGCCCCAGCATTTT. Translation: CASSLVANNQPQHF.

On this clone itself: This sample also contains other DNA sequences that code for the same CDR3. J is TRBJ2-3 and V is TRBV28; no reliable D call. The CDR3 runs to 14 residues. V lost 1 base, J lost 0 bases, and 5 bases lay in between. Germline CDR1 MDHEN, CDR2 SYDVKM. The chain's CDR3 is CASSLLSSTDTQYF. The CDR3 DNA reads as TGTGCCAGCAGTTTATTATCTAGCACAGATACGCAGTATTTT.

This sequence joins TRBV28 and TRBJ2-6, with 9 bases aligning to TRBD2. The CDR3 runs to 18 residues. Per germline, CDR1 MDHEN and CDR2 SYDVKM. The junction had 13 bases not matched to a gene; V was cut back by 6 bases and J by 4 bases. The DNA of the CDR3 is TGTGCCAGCAGCGCCAACGTGGCGGGAGGGCCCGGGGCCAACGTCCTGACTTTC. Its protein is CASSANVAGGPGANVLTF.

The chain uses TRBV30 and TRBJ1-1; 8 nucleotides match TRBD1. The CDR3 runs 14 residues. The germline gives CDR1 GTSNPN, CDR2 SVGIG (reference sequence). The J segment lost 2 bases and the V segment lost 4 bases, leaving 6 bases of the junction unmatched. This CDR3 is CAWNFGQGNTEAFF. CDR3 coding DNA: TGTGCCTGGAACTTCGGACAGGGCAACACTGAAGCTTTCTTT.

This clone has just a few counts. V is TRBV19 and J is TRBJ1-2, with D perhaps matching TRBD1 (5 bases). The CDR3 extends over 15 amino acids. Looked up from germline, CDR1 is LNHDA and CDR2 is SQIVND (reference sequence). V was trimmed by 2 bases and J by 8 bases, leaving 18 bases between them. The CDR3 DNA sequence: TGTGCCAGTAGTATAACGAGGGACTTCAAGAGGGGCTACACCTTC. Translation gives CASSITRDFKRGYTF.

V usage is TRBV6-1 and J usage is TRBJ1-2; D gene ambiguous. The CDR3 extends over 13 amino acids. Germline CDR1 reads MNHNS; CDR2 reads SASEGT. The V gene lost 7 bases and the J gene lost 3 bases, with 12 bases spanning the gap. CDR3 in DNA: TGTGCCAGCAAGGGCAGCAGATACTATGGCTACACCTTC. Its translation is CASKGSRYYGYTF.

The chain carries TRBV28 and TRBJ2-7, with TRBD2 matching over 11 bases. The CDR3 spans 15 residues. The V segment lost 6 bases and the J segment 1 base; nucleotides outside the gene matches: 5. Per the germline V gene, CDR1 is MDHEN and CDR2 is SYDVKM. The CDR3: CASRTLAGESYEQYF. For the CDR3, the DNA is TGTGCCAGCAGGACACTAGCGGGAGAGTCCTACGAGCAGTACTTC.

This rearrangement joins TRBV7-3 to TRBJ2-1; D assignment may be TRBD1 or TRBD2 (5 bases each). The CDR3 is made up of 15 amino acids. Between the trimmed V and J ends, which lost 4 bases and 7 bases, there was a span of 17 bases. CDR1 is SGHTA and CDR2 is FQGTGA in the germline V gene. The CDR3 DNA sequence: TGTGCCAGCAGCTCTGGGGGTTCCCGTACGAATGAGCAGTTCTTC. As protein: CASSSGGSRTNEQFF.